This TCR beta chain was identified in a study of early stage breast cancer tumors. The V end lost 0 bases, the J end lost 9 bases, and 9 bases lay between the germline ends. The germline CDR1 and CDR2 sequences are KGHSH and LQKENI. The CDR3 spans 13 residues. TCRdb's table, derived via immunoSEQ multiplex PCR, lists solely in-frame clones and lacks some. This table has roughly 3,600 clones, about two thirds appearing once. Sequenced: breast tumor tissue. This TCR derives from a person in their forties with breast cancer. V is TRBV18 and J is TRBJ2-1, with D uncertain. The CDR3 protein is CASSPPQGFEQFF. The CDR3 DNA sequence: TGTGCCAGCTCACCACCGCAAGGGTTTGAGCAGTTCTTC.